Below, one T cell receptor (beta chain) is given with its context. This sample was included in a study of blood T cell repertoires in COVID-19. Study overall: T cells, B-cell-depleted T cells, or PBMCs supplied cDNA or gDNA.

Recruits, aged roughly 18 to 95 years, lived in around 24 US areas. There are 15 residues in the CDR3. Trimming left V 0 bases short and J 1 base short, with 8 bases between. Germline V gene data show CDR1 as SGDLS and CDR2 as YYNGEE. TCRdb keeps only in-frame clones here, not all; method: immunoSEQ multiplex PCR. The sample has a few hundred thousand clones, around 84% seen once. This TCR was sampled from a man younger than 45 with acute COVID-19. The chain employs TRBV9 and TRBJ2-1; perhaps TRBD2 as D (6 bases). Specimen: PBMCs or T cells enriched from blood (not recorded which). CDR3 sequence reads: CASSVGGTSYNEQFF. The CDR3 coding sequence is TGTGCCAGCAGCGTAGGTGGGACTTCCTACAATGAGCAGTTCTTC.